A single T cell receptor beta chain is shown here with its context. This record belongs to a study of blood T cell repertoires in COVID-19. The wider study: Samples taken during acute and convalescent COVID-19 were collected in the United States, Italy and Spain. In each case, the material was cDNA or gDNA derived from T cells, B-cell-depleted T cells, or PBMCs.

The assay was immunoSEQ multiplex PCR, and TCRdb's table has in-frame clones only and misses some. The sample shows fewer than 110,000 clones, about 80% of them seen only once. This CDR3 is 15 amino acids long. CDR1 and CDR2 from the germline V gene are MGHRA and YSYEKL. V was clipped by 0 bases and J by 7 bases, with 15 bases between them. The sample was peripheral blood. The rearrangement joins TRBV4-1 to TRBJ1-2; D not resolved. The source of this sequence is a human donor in a cohort sampled during active COVID-19. The CDR3 loop is CASSQDPGWDSGYTF. CDR3 bases: TGCGCCAGCAGCCAAGATCCGGGGTGGGATAGTGGCTACACCTTC.